The entry that follows covers one T cell receptor (beta chain) sequence. What it binds is unknown. Sequencing was limited to surgery cases with top T cell transcript signatures in brain tissue. At least one anti-epileptic drug was given before surgery. The record originates from a study of brain T cells in children with intractable seizures. Points from the study as a whole: Viral specificity was inferred only from CDR3 similarity; HCMV serostatus was unknown.

Sequencing was performed with immunoSEQ multiplex PCR; in TCRdb, only in-frame clones are kept and a portion is missing. Among under 150,000 clones, 94% were seen once, and the ten largest hold roughly 4%. Germline values: CDR1 MNHEY, CDR2 SVGAGI. Trimming took 8 bases from V and 3 from J, leaving 13 bases between them. CDR3 length: 14 amino acids. The V gene is TRBV6-5, the J gene TRBJ2-2; D ambiguous. The sequence came from a boy younger than two with hemimegalencephaly and intractable seizures. Sequenced material: peripheral blood, taken at surgery. The CDR3 loop is CASASRSYTGELFF. As DNA, the CDR3 is TGTGCCAGCGCCAGCCGGTCCTACACCGGGGAGCTGTTTTTT.